This T cell receptor beta chain originates from a study of T cell responses to AZD1222 COVID-19 vaccine (dated by TCRdb to the early 2020s). Study-wide context: TCR sequencing was performed for 230 to 250 trial participants, of whom around 210 were given two doses of AZD1222 and approximately 25 were given two doses of MenACWY control vaccine. Trial participants were enrolled by age into subgroups of 18-55, 56-69 and 70-plus years, and around 150, 29 and 61 TCR-sequenced participants, respectively, were included in these subgroups. Here is what the overall study found, with its caveats: Vaccine-associated CD4 TCRs spanned the whole spike protein, with dominant responses in regions 160-218 and 743-854. After two AZD1222 doses, both the breadth and the depth of spike-specific TCRs were significantly higher than at day 0 and than in MenACWY recipients. In the small 56-69-year group, the increase in depth fell short of significance, most likely because of low power. Most participants were white British and females outnumbered males, and the authors suggested that clonal diversity may have been underestimated. Reportedly, almost half of the unique spike-specific TCRs recognized epitopes lying outside the regions that are mutated in the B.1.351 and B.1.1.7 variants. Conclusions about previously exposed vaccinees are limited because only 5 or 6 AZD1222 recipients were SARS-CoV-2 seropositive at baseline. No day 14 peak-response samples were available, so repertoires were characterized only after the peak T cell response.

The V end loses 1 base and the J end loses 8 bases, and a stretch of 9 bases separates them. In the germline V gene (reference sequence), CDR1 corresponds to GTSNPN and CDR2 to SVGIG. The CDR3 covers 12 residues, taking in both the cysteine and the phenylalanine. The kept DNA is CDR3 alone, 36 bases in frame from the first base. The CDR3 regions of human TCRbeta chains were subjected to immunosequencing. Turning to the authors' computational methods: TCRs in the repertoires were compared against a reference library of SARS-CoV-2-specific TCRs that had been generated with the MIRA antigen-specificity platform. Breadth meant the fraction of unique TCRs that were SARS-CoV-2-associated, whereas depth meant the fraction of total T cells that were SARS-CoV-2-associated. Using the MIRA data, each spike-specific TCR was mapped to the spike region that the TCR reacts to and placed in a CD4 or CD8 class. Log10-transformed breadth and depth values were compared by one-way ANOVA with Sidak's multiple comparisons tests. Drawn from immuneACCESS, this table holds only the in-frame rearrangements with V and J called that TCRdb kept. Clones are partly lost; checked studies trace under half to an unresolved V gene and leave the rest unexplained. V, J and clone size derive from that table, while D and trimming were established from the DNA sequence. The sample includes about 78,000 clones, with 88% observed a single time. Together, the top ten hold approximately 5.4% of the sample.

The time point label, read with the paper, signifies: baseline before first vaccination. The treatment or condition tag for this specimen amounts to: meningococcal conjugate vaccine given as trial control. The vaccinee samples were drawn from two UK trials, COV001 and COV002, one of which was a single-blind randomized controlled phase 2/3 trial testing AZD1222 (ChAdOx1 nCoV-19) in healthy adults. For TCRbeta chain sequencing, PBMC samples from trial participants were taken at day 0 and at day 28 after the second dose. In regard to this clone: The antigen it recognizes is unknown. Qualities for individual bases were not recorded, and no much larger clone is one base off.

The chain uses TRBV30 and TRBJ2-4, with a tentative D gene TRBD1 over 6 matching bases. The starting material was peripheral blood, obtained on day 0 of MenACWY control vaccination. The receptor was derived from an adult in good health. CDR3 sequence: CAWSAHRDIQYF. In nucleotides, the sequence is TGTGCCTGGAGTGCCCACAGGGACATTCAGTACTTC.